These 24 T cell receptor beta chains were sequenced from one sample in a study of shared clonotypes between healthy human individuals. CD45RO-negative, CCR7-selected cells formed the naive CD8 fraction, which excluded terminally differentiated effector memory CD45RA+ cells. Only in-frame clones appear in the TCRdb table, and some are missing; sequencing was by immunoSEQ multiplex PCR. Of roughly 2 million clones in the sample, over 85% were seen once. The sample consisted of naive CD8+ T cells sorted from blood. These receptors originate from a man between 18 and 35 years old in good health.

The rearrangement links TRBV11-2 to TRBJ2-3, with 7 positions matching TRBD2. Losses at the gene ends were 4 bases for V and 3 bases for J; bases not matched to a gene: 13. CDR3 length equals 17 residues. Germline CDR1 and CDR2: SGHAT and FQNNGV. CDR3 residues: CASSSLAGEDGTDTQYF. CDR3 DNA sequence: TGTGCCAGCAGCTCCCTCGCGGGAGAAGATGGAACAGATACGCAGTATTTT.

CDR3 sequence reads: CSVDDTRQETQYF. CDR3 nucleotide sequence: TGCAGCGTTGACGACACACGCCAAGAGACCCAGTACTTC. The chain links TRBV29-1 to TRBJ2-5; D gene uncertain. CDR1 is SQVTM and CDR2 is ANQGSEA in the germline V gene. The ends were cut back, 3 bases at V and 1 base at J, with 9 bases in the middle. This CDR3 is built from 13 residues.

The DNA for the CDR3 is TGTGCCAGCAGTTCGGGGACATTGAACACTGAAGCTTTCTTT. This gives the protein CASSSGTLNTEAFF. The chain recombines TRBV27 with TRBJ1-1; perhaps TRBD1 as D (6 bases). The CDR3 consists of 14 residues. V gave up 4 bases and J gave up 0 bases, with 9 bases separating them. Per germline, CDR1 MNHEY and CDR2 SMNVEV (reference sequence).

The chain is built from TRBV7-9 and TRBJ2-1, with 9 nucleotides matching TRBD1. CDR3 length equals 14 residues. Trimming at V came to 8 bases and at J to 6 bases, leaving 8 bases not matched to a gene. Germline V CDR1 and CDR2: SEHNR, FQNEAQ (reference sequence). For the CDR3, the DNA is TGTGCCAGCGAGGGGACAGGGCGAAGCAATGAGCAGTTCTTC. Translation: CASEGTGRSNEQFF.

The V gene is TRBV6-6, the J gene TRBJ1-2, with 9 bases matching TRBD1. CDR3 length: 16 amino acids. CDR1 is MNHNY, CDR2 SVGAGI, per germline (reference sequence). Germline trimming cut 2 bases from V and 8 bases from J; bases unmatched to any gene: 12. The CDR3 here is CASSYPGTGLNGGYTF. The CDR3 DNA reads TGTGCCAGCAGTTACCCTGGGACAGGGCTCAATGGAGGCTACACCTTC.

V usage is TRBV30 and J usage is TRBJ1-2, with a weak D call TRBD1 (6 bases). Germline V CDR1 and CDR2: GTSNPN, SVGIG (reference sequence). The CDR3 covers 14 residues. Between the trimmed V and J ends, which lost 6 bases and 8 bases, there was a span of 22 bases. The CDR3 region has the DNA TGTGCCTGCCCCCCCAGGGGTGGAGTGAGAGGCTACACCTTC. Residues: CACPPRGGVRGYTF.

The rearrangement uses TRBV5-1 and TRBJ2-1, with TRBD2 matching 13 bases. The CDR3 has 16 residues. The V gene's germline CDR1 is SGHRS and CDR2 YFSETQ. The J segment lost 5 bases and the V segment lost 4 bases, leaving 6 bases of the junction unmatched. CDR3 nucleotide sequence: TGCGCCAGCAGCGAGGGACTAGCGGGAATCGACAATGAGCAGTTCTTC. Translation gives CASSEGLAGIDNEQFF. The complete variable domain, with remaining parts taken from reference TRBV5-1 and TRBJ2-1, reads KAGVTQTPRYLIKTRGQQVTLSCSPISGHRSVSWYQQTPGQGLQFLFEYFSETQRNKGNFPGRFSGRQFSNSRSEMNVSTLELGDSALYLCASSEGLAGIDNEQFFGPGTRLTVL.

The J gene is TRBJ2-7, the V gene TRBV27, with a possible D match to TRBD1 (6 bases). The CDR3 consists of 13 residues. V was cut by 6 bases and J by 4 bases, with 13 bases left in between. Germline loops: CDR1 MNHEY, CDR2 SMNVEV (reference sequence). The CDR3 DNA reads TGTGCCAGCAGGCAAGGGGGATCTTACGAGCAGTACTTC. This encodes CASRQGGSYEQYF.

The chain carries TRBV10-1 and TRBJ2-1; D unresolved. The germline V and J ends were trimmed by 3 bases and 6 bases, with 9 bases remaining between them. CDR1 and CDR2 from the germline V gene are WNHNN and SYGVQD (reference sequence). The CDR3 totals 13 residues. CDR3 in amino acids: CASSEGLTNEQFF. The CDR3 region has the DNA TGCGCCAGCAGTGAAGGCCTTACCAATGAGCAGTTCTTC.

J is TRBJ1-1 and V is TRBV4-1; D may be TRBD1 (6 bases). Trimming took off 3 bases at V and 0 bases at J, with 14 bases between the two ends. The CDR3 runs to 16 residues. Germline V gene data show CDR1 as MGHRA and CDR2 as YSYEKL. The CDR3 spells CASSHSLGGVNTEAFF. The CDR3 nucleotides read TGCGCCAGCAGCCATAGTCTAGGGGGGGTGAACACTGAAGCTTTCTTT.

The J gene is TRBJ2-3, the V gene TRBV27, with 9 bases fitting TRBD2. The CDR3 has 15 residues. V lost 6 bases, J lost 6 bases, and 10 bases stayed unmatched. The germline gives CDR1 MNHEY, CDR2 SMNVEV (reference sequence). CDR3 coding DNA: TGTGCCAGCAGCCGGGCGGGAGGGCCTCCGGATACGCAGTATTTT. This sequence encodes CASSRAGGPPDTQYF.

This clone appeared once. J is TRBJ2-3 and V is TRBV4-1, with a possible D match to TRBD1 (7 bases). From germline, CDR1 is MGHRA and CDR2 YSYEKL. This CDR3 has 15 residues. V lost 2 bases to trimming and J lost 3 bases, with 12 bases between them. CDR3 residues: CASSQPGGRTDTQYF. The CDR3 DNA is TGCGCCAGCAGCCAACCAGGGGGGCGGACAGATACGCAGTATTTT.

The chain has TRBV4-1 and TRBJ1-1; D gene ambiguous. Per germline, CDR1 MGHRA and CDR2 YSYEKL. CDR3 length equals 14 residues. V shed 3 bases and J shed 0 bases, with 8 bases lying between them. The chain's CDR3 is CASSHGKLNTEAFF. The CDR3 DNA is TGCGCCAGCAGCCACGGGAAATTGAACACTGAAGCTTTCTTT.

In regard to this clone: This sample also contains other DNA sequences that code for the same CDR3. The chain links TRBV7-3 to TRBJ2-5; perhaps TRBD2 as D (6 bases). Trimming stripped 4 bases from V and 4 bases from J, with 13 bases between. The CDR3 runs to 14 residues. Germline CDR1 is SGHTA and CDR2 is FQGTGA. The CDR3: CASSSTGGSETQYF. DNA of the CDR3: TGTGCCAGCAGCTCCACCGGGGGTTCAGAGACCCAGTACTTC.

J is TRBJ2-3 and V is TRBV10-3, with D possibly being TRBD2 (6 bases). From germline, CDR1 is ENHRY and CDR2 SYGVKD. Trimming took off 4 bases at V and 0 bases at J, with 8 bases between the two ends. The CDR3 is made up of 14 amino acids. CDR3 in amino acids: CAISGDLSTDTQYF. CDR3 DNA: TGTGCCATCAGTGGGGACTTAAGCACAGATACGCAGTATTTT.

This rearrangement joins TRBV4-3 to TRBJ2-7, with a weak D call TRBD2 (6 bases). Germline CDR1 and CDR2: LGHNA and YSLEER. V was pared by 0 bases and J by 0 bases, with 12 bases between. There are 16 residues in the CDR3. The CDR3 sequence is CASSQDWLANSYEQYF. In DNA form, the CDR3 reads TGCGCCAGCAGCCAAGATTGGCTAGCGAACTCCTACGAGCAGTACTTC.

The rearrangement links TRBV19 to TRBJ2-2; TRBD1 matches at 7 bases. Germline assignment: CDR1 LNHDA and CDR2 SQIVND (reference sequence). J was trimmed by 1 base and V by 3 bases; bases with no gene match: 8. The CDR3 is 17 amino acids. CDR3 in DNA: TGTGCCAGTAGTATGTCGACAGGGATATTGAACACCGGGGAGCTGTTTTTT. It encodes CASSMSTGILNTGELFF.

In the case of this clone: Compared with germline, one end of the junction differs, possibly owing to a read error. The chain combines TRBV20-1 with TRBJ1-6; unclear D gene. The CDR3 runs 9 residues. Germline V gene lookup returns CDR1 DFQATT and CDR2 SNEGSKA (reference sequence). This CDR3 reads CSAHCVRFF. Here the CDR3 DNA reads TGCAGTGCCCATTGCGTCCGATTCTTT.

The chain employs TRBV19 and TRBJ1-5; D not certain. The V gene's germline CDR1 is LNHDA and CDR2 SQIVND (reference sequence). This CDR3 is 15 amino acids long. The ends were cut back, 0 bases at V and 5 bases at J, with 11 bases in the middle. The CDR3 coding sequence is TGTGCCAGTAGTATAGATGCCAAAGGGTATCAGCCCCAGCATTTT. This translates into CASSIDAKGYQPQHF.

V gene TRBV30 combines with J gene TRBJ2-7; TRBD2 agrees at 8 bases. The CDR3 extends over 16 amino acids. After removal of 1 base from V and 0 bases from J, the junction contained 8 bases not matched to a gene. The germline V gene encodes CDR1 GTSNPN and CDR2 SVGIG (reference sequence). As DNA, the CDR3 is TGTGCCTGGAGTGCCCAGGTGGGACTAGTCTCCTACGAGCAGTACTTC. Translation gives CAWSAQVGLVSYEQYF. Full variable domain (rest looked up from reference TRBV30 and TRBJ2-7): SQTIHQWPATLVQPVGSPLSLECTVEGTSNPNLYWYRQAAGRGLQLLFYSVGIGQISSEVPQNLSASRPQDRQFILSSKKLLLSDSGFYLCAWSAQVGLVSYEQYFGPGTRLTVT.

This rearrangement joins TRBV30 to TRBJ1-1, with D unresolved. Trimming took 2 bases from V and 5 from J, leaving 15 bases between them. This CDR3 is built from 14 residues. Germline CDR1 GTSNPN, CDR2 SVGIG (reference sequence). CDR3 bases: TGTGCCTGGAGTTGGGATGAGGCGAGGACTGAAGCTTTCTTT. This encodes CAWSWDEARTEAFF.

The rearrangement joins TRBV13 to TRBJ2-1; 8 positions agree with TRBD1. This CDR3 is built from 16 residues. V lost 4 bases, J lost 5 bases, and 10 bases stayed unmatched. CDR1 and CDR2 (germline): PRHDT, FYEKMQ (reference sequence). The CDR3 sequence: CASSYTGGARHNEQFF. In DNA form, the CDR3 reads TGTGCCAGCAGCTACACAGGGGGTGCCCGCCACAATGAGCAGTTCTTC. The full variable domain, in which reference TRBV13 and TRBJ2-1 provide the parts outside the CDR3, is AAGVIQSPRHLIKEKRETATLKCYPIPRHDTVYWYQQGPGQDPQFLISFYEKMQSDKGSIPDRFSAQQFSDYHSELNMSSLELGDSALYFCASSYTGGARHNEQFFGPGTRLTVL.

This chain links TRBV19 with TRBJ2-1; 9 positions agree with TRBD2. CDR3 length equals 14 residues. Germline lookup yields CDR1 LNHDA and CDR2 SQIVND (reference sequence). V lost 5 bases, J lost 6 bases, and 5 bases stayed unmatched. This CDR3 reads CASSSTSGPNEQFF. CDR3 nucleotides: TGTGCCAGTAGTTCGACTAGCGGTCCCAATGAGCAGTTCTTC.

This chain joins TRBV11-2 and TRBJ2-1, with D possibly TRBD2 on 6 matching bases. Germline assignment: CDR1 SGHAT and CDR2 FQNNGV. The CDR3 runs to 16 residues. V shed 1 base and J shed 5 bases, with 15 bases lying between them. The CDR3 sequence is CASSLGWTGGNNEQFF. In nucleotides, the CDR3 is TGTGCCAGCAGCTTAGGGTGGACCGGCGGGAACAATGAGCAGTTCTTC. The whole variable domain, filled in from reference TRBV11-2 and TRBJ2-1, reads EAGVAQSPRYKIIEKRQSVAFWCNPISGHATLYWYQQILGQGPKLLIQFQNNGVVDDSQLPKDRFSAERLKGVDSTLKIQPAKLEDSAVYLCASSLGWTGGNNEQFFGPGTRLTVL.